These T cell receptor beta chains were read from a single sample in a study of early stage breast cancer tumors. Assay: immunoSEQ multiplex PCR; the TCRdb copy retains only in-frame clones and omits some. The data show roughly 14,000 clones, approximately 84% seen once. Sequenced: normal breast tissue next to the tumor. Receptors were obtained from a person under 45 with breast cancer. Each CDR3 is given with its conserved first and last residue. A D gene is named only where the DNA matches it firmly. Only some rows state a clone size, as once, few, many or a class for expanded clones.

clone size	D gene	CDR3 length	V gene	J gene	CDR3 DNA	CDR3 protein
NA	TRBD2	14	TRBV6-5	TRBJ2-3	TGTGCCACGCACAGGGCGGGAGGGCCAGATACGCAGTATTTT	CATHRAGGPDTQYF
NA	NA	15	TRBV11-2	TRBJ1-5	TGTGCCAGCAGCTTATCTGGATTTAGCAATCAGCCCCAGCATTTT	CASSLSGFSNQPQHF
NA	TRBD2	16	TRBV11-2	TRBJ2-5	TGTGCCAGCAGCCAGCTAGCGGGAGGGCCCGGAGAGACCCAGTACTTC	CASSQLAGGPGETQYF
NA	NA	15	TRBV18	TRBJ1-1	TGTGCCAGCTCACCACCGGGATCAAAGAACACTGAAGCTTTCTTT	CASSPPGSKNTEAFF
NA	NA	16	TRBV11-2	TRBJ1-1	TGTGCCAGCAGCCCTGGCTCGGGGGCTTGGGACACTGAAGCTTTCTTT	CASSPGSGAWDTEAFF
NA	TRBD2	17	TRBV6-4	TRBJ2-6	TGTGCCAGCAGTGACGGGACTAGCGGGAGTGGGGCCAACGTCCTGACTTTC	CASSDGTSGSGANVLTF
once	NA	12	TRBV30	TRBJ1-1	TGTGCCTGGAGTGTCCACGATACTGAAGCTTTCTTT	CAWSVHDTEAFF
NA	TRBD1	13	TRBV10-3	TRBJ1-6	TGTGCCATCAGGGACAGGGGAACGTCACCCCTCCACTTT	CAIRDRGTSPLHF
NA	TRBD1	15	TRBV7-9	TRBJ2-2	TGTGCCAGCAGCTTAGGAAACAGGGGCACCGGGGAGCTGTTTTTT	CASSLGNRGTGELFF
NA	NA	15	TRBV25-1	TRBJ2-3	TGTGCCAGCAGTGAATATCGTGCAGGTTTGGATACGCAGTATTTT	CASSEYRAGLDTQYF
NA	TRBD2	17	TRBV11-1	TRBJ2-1	TGTGCCAGCAGCCGTAGATTAGCGGGGATTCGGTACAATGAGCAGTTCTTC	CASSRRLAGIRYNEQFF
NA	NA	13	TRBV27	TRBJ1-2	TGTGCCAGCAGTTTTGGTAACGGCTATGGCTACACCTTC	CASSFGNGYGYTF
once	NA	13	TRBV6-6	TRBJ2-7	TGTGCCAGCAGTAGGGATGGGGGCTACGAGCAGTACTTC	CASSRDGGYEQYF
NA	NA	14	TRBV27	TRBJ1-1	TGTGCCAGCAGTTTACGGGGATTGGTCACTGAAGCTTTCTTT	CASSLRGLVTEAFF
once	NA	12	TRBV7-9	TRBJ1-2	TGTGCCAGCAGCCCCCAGGGACTTGGCTACACCTTC	CASSPQGLGYTF
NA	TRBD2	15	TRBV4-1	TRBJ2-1	TGCGCCAGCAGCCAAGACAGCGGGAGGGTGAATGAGCAGTTCTTC	CASSQDSGRVNEQFF
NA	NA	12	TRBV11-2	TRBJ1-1	TGTGCCAGCAGCTTATCAAACACTGAAGCTTTCTTT	CASSLSNTEAFF
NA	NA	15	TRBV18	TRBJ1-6	TGTGCCAGCTCACGAACCGGGACTCTGAATTCACCCCTCCACTTT	CASSRTGTLNSPLHF
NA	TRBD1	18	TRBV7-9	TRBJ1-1	TGTGCCAGCAGCTCCGATTCTCGGACAGGGCTACTGAACACTGAAGCTTTCTTT	CASSSDSRTGLLNTEAFF
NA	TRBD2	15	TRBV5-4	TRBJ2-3	TGTGCCAGCAGCCCACGGACTAGCGGGCCCGATTCGCAGTATTTT	CASSPRTSGPDSQYF